This T cell receptor (beta chain) stems from a study of T cell responses to AZD1222 COVID-19 vaccine. Notes on the study in general: Donors were largely white British and mainly female; clonal diversity was possibly underestimated. Repertoires were obtained only post-peak T cell response.

CDR3 size: 18 residues. V lost 7 bases, J lost 5 bases, and 21 bases stayed unmatched. Germline loops: CDR1 MDHEN, CDR2 SYDVKM. Here immunoSEQ multiplex PCR was the method, and the copy in TCRdb shows in-frame clones only, minus some. Counted here are approximately 120,000 clones, approximately 87% occurring once; the ten biggest clones make up less than 4.5%. Points on this clone: The antigen is not known.

This chain links TRBV28 with TRBJ1-1; 8 nucleotides agree with TRBD1. The source of this sequence is an adult who received the AZD1222 COVID-19 vaccine. Sequencing used peripheral blood, obtained 28 days after the second AZD1222 dose. This chain's CDR3 is CASTVTVRDRLLGTEAFF. CDR3 sequence (DNA): TGTGCCAGCACCGTTACAGTCCGGGACAGGCTATTGGGGACTGAAGCTTTCTTT.